This entry describes one TCR beta chain. Its antigen is currently unknown. These data come from a study of OX40 agonist ivuxolimab in advanced cancers. Study at large: Dose-escalation patients suffered from hepatocellular carcinoma, melanoma, renal cell or head and neck cancer. Two cutaneous melanoma patients and one hepatocellular carcinoma patient, three in all, had partial responses.

Findings and limits, study-wide: In CD8+ T cells, expanded clones were on average more numerous than in CD4+.

The repertoire was sequenced with immunoSEQ multiplex PCR; TCRdb's copy has only in-frame clones and lacks some. The sample holds about 86,000 clones; around 90% are singletons and the top ten take about 8.5%. Trimming cost V 2 bases and J 5 bases, with 16 bases left between them. Germline V gene sequence: CDR1 MNHEY, CDR2 SMNVEV (reference sequence). This CDR3 has 15 residues. This chain connects TRBV27 to TRBJ2-7; D remains unclear. The sequencing here drew on CD4+ or CD8+ T cells sorted from blood, taken in a trial of the OX40 agonist ivuxolimab. The TCR was taken from an adult with an advanced solid tumor such as melanoma, head and neck, liver or kidney cancer. The CDR3 bases are TGTGCCAGCAGTTTAGGGTCGGCTAGAAACCACGAGCAGTACTTC. Its protein is CASSLGSARNHEQYF.